This T cell receptor (beta chain) emerged from a study of immune evolution from preneoplasia to lung adenocarcinoma. Patients had resection in Japan or China between 2014 and 2017. This clone was seen only a few times. As yet, its antigen is unknown. General study results and limits: From normal lung to invasive adenocarcinoma, top clone frequencies appeared to decrease. Highest clonality occurred in KRAS-mutant, not EGFR-mutant or double wild-type, nodules. Later-stage lesions seemingly showed higher T cell density and diversity than normal lung.

Germline-derived CDR1 and CDR2 are SNHLY and FYNNEI. The CDR3 runs 13 residues. With 6 bases removed from V and 5 bases from J, the gap between germline ends came to 14 bases. This table comes from immunoSEQ multiplex PCR, and its TCRdb copy is limited to in-frame clones, with some not included. The table has about 6,300 clones, around 69% seen once; the top ten hold roughly 12%. Input material: FFPE minimally invasive lung adenocarcinoma tissue. This sequence originates from a person aged 70 to 85 with lung adenocarcinoma. The chain combines TRBV2 with TRBJ2-7; D is perhaps TRBD1 (6 bases). This chain's CDR3 is CASSEQGFNEQYF. Written as DNA, the CDR3 is TGTGCCAGCAGCGAGCAGGGGTTCAACGAGCAGTACTTC.